The rows below give T cell receptor beta chains drawn from one sample of a study of shared clonotypes between healthy human individuals. Generated by immunoSEQ multiplex PCR, the TCRdb table keeps only in-frame clones and is missing some. The table includes around 440,000 clones, roughly three quarters detected once. Sequences were obtained from PBMCs. The receptors were sampled from a woman between 40 and 50 years old in good health. Some clones in this sample may be carry-over from other donors' samples. CDR3s include the opening cysteine and the closing phenylalanine or tryptophan. A D gene is named only where the DNA matches it firmly. Not every row has a clone size; where given, it reads once, few, many or a size class.

v_call: TRBV29-1; d_call: -; j_call: TRBJ2-5; clone_size: many; cdr3_aa: CSVEGGQQETQYF; cdr3_nt: TGCAGCGTTGAAGGTGGACAGCAAGAGACCCAGTACTTC
v_call: TRBV7-6; d_call: -; j_call: TRBJ2-1; clone_size: few; cdr3_aa: CASSLDRVPSYNEQFF; cdr3_nt: TGTGCCAGCAGCTTAGACAGGGTACCTTCCTACAATGAGCAGTTCTTC
v_call: TRBV29-1; d_call: TRBD1; j_call: TRBJ2-2; clone_size: -; cdr3_aa: CSAKGTANTGELFF; cdr3_nt: TGCAGCGCAAAAGGGACAGCGAACACCGGGGAGCTGTTTTTT
v_call: TRBV7-2; d_call: TRBD2; j_call: TRBJ2-1; clone_size: -; cdr3_aa: CASARTSGSQAGEQFF; cdr3_nt: TGTGCCAGCGCGAGAACTAGCGGGTCGCAAGCAGGTGAGCAGTTCTTC
v_call: TRBV2; d_call: -; j_call: TRBJ1-1; clone_size: -; cdr3_aa: CASVSRAFNTEAFF; cdr3_nt: TGTGCCAGCGTAAGCAGGGCTTTTAACACTGAAGCTTTCTTT
v_call: TRBV9; d_call: -; j_call: TRBJ2-5; clone_size: -; cdr3_aa: CASSVGAGETQYF; cdr3_nt: TGTGCCAGCAGCGTAGGAGCGGGCGAGACCCAGTACTTC
v_call: TRBV5-4; d_call: -; j_call: TRBJ2-4; clone_size: -; cdr3_aa: CASSRAYDAKNIQYF; cdr3_nt: TGTGCCAGCAGTCGGGCCTACGACGCCAAAAACATTCAGTACTTC
v_call: TRBV30; d_call: -; j_call: TRBJ2-5; clone_size: -; cdr3_aa: CAWGRRGQTQYF; cdr3_nt: TGTGCCTGGGGACGGCGGGGCCAGACCCAGTACTTC
v_call: TRBV30; d_call: TRBD1; j_call: TRBJ2-1; clone_size: once; cdr3_aa: CAWSYRGRGEQFF; cdr3_nt: TGTGCCTGGAGCTACAGGGGGAGAGGTGAGCAGTTCTTC
v_call: TRBV4-2; d_call: TRBD1; j_call: TRBJ2-6; clone_size: few; cdr3_aa: CASSPSRGQWANVLAF; cdr3_nt: TGTGCCAGCAGCCCTAGCAGGGGGCAGTGGGCCAACGTCCTGGCTTTC
v_call: TRBV6-4; d_call: TRBD2; j_call: TRBJ2-3; clone_size: few; cdr3_aa: CASSELAGSDTQYF; cdr3_nt: TGTGCCAGCAGTGAGTTAGCGGGATCAGATACGCAGTATTTT
v_call: TRBV11-2; d_call: -; j_call: TRBJ2-7; clone_size: -; cdr3_aa: CASSLFTGPTTYEQYF; cdr3_nt: TGTGCCAGCAGCTTGTTCACCGGGCCTACCACCTACGAGCAGTACTTC
v_call: TRBV29-1; d_call: -; j_call: TRBJ2-3; clone_size: -; cdr3_aa: CSVEEIADTQYF; cdr3_nt: TGCAGCGTTGAAGAGATTGCGGATACGCAGTATTTT
v_call: TRBV30; d_call: TRBD1; j_call: TRBJ1-2; clone_size: -; cdr3_aa: CAWGQGDYGYTF; cdr3_nt: TGTGCCTGGGGACAGGGTGACTATGGCTACACCTTC
v_call: TRBV25-1; d_call: -; j_call: TRBJ2-1; clone_size: -; cdr3_aa: CASSFVWALVEFF; cdr3_nt: TGTGCCAGCAGTTTTGTTTGGGCTTTGGTTGAGTTCTTC
v_call: TRBV7-3; d_call: -; j_call: TRBJ1-1; clone_size: -; cdr3_aa: CASSASPGGEAFF; cdr3_nt: TGTGCCAGCAGCGCGTCCCCCGGGGGGGAAGCTTTCTTT
v_call: TRBV6-1; d_call: -; j_call: TRBJ2-6; clone_size: few; cdr3_aa: CASSGGGAGANVLTF; cdr3_nt: TGTGCCAGCAGTGGTGGGGGTGCAGGGGCCAACGTCCTGACTTTC
v_call: TRBV28; d_call: TRBD2; j_call: TRBJ2-5; clone_size: -; cdr3_aa: CASTLGLAGGGETQYF; cdr3_nt: TGTGCCAGCACCCTGGGACTAGCGGGAGGTGGGGAGACCCAGTACTTC
v_call: TRBV25-1; d_call: TRBD2; j_call: TRBJ2-5; clone_size: -; cdr3_aa: CASRLAGQETQYF; cdr3_nt: TGTGCCTCCAGACTAGCGGGGCAAGAGACCCAGTACTTC
v_call: TRBV5-1; d_call: -; j_call: TRBJ1-2; clone_size: -; cdr3_aa: CASSLGTGSNYGYTF; cdr3_nt: TGCGCCAGCAGCTTGGGTACAGGGAGCAACTATGGCTACACCTTC
v_call: TRBV4-3; d_call: TRBD2; j_call: TRBJ2-1; clone_size: -; cdr3_aa: CASSQSGSRNEQFF; cdr3_nt: TGCGCCAGCAGCCAAAGCGGGAGTCGGAATGAGCAGTTCTTC
v_call: TRBV7-9; d_call: TRBD2; j_call: TRBJ2-7; clone_size: -; cdr3_aa: CASSVGGRIEQYF; cdr3_nt: TGTGCCAGCAGTGTCGGGGGGAGGATCGAGCAGTACTTC
v_call: TRBV6-5; d_call: -; j_call: TRBJ2-6; clone_size: few; cdr3_aa: CASSYSYSGANVLTF; cdr3_nt: TGTGCCAGCAGTTACTCGTACTCTGGGGCCAACGTCCTGACTTTC
v_call: TRBV15; d_call: -; j_call: TRBJ2-3; clone_size: -; cdr3_aa: CATSRARGADTQYF; cdr3_nt: TGTGCCACCAGCAGAGCTCGGGGAGCAGATACGCAGTATTTT
v_call: TRBV18; d_call: -; j_call: TRBJ1-2; clone_size: few; cdr3_aa: CATSGGLGDGYTF; cdr3_nt: TGTGCCACGTCAGGCGGTTTAGGGGATGGCTACACCTTC
v_call: TRBV28; d_call: TRBD2; j_call: TRBJ2-1; clone_size: -; cdr3_aa: CASSLVTSGRRNEQFF; cdr3_nt: TGTGCCAGCAGTCTCGTGACTAGCGGGAGACGAAATGAGCAGTTCTTC
v_call: TRBV18; d_call: -; j_call: TRBJ2-7; clone_size: -; cdr3_aa: CASSPTAAYEQYF; cdr3_nt: TGTGCCAGCTCACCAACGGCCGCCTACGAGCAGTACTTC
v_call: TRBV7-2; d_call: -; j_call: TRBJ2-2; clone_size: -; cdr3_aa: CASSTRPGTGELFF; cdr3_nt: TGTGCCAGCAGCACCAGGCCGGGGACCGGGGAGCTGTTTTTT